One sample yielded the 22 T cell receptor beta chains listed below, sequenced in a study of cytomegalovirus exposure and HLA in healthy donors. 13 Jbeta primers and 60 Vbeta primers were used for the PCR. TCRdb's copy holds only in-frame clones and misses some; the assay was immunoSEQ multiplex PCR. The sample includes approximately 130,000 clones, about 78% of them seen just once. Material for sequencing was PBMCs. The receptors here all came from a man in his forties or fifties in good health and CMV-seronegative.

The chain employs TRBV2 and TRBJ2-1; 8 positions agree with TRBD1. The J segment lost 4 bases and the V segment lost 11 bases, leaving 7 bases of the junction unmatched. Germline loops: CDR1 SNHLY, CDR2 FYNNEI. The CDR3 has 13 residues. CDR3 region: CAGRDRTYNEQFF. DNA of the CDR3: TGTGCCGGCCGGGACAGGACATACAATGAGCAGTTCTTC.

The genes are TRBV1 and TRBJ2-2; the table's D gene call, TRBD2, was not cross checked with the DNA. TRBV1 is a recognized pseudogene. The CDR3 length is 16 residues. CDR3 region: CTSSPGLAGVTGELFF. The CDR3 bases are TGCACCAGCAGCCCCGGACTAGCGGGAGTCACCGGGGAGCTGTTTTTT.

The gene calls are TRBV6-1 and TRBJ2-7; 7 bases line up with TRBD1. Germline CDR1 MNHNS, CDR2 SASEGT. This CDR3 spans 14 amino acids. The ends lost 1 base at V and 3 bases at J; junction bases unmatched: 3. This CDR3 is CASSEGDSYYEQYF. The CDR3 bases are TGTGCCAGCAGTGAAGGGGACAGCTACTACGAGCAGTACTTC.

This clone was picked up a small number of times. The chain combines TRBV2 with TRBJ2-5; TRBD2 matches at 7 bases. This CDR3 region has 16 residues. The trim removed 4 bases at V and 3 bases at J, leaving 11 bases unmatched. Germline loops: CDR1 SNHLY, CDR2 FYNNEI. CDR3 nucleotides: TGTGCCAGCAGTGCTAGCGGCCCCTCTTGGAAAGAGACCCAGTACTTC. Translation gives CASSASGPSWKETQYF. The complete variable domain, with remaining parts taken from reference TRBV2 and TRBJ2-5, reads EPEVTQTPSHQVTQMGQEVILRCVPISNHLYFYWYRQILGQKVEFLVSFYNNEISEKSEIFDDQFSVERPDGSNFTLKIRSTKLEDSAMYFCASSASGPSWKETQYFGPGTRLLVL.

The V and J genes are TRBV7-2 and TRBJ2-7, with 7 bases lining up with TRBD1. This CDR3 is 17 amino acids long. Looked up from germline, CDR1 is SGHTA and CDR2 is FQGNSA. Trimming at V came to 2 bases and at J to 0 bases, leaving 10 bases not matched to a gene. CDR3 DNA sequence: TGTGCCAGCAGCTTAACGCGGGCCGGGACAGTCTCCTACGAGCAGTACTTC. It encodes CASSLTRAGTVSYEQYF.

The genes are TRBV6-6 and TRBJ2-7; tentative D call: TRBD1 (6 bases). V lost 5 bases, J lost 2 bases, and 16 bases lay in between. CDR1 is MNHNY and CDR2 is SVGAGI in the germline V gene (reference sequence). The CDR3 length is 15 residues. The CDR3 sequence: CASSKHGTSPYEQYF. The CDR3 DNA reads as TGTGCCAGCAGTAAGCACGGGACATCTCCCTACGAGCAGTACTTC.

The chain recombines TRBV2 with TRBJ2-2; TRBD2 matches 8 bases. V lost 6 bases and J lost 5; bases outside the gene matches: 8. Germline V gene lookup returns CDR1 SNHLY and CDR2 FYNNEI. The CDR3 spans 15 residues. CDR3 sequence reads: CASRDGTSPTGELFF. In DNA form, the CDR3 reads TGTGCCAGCAGGGACGGGACTAGTCCGACCGGGGAGCTGTTTTTT.

The genes are TRBV6-5 and TRBJ1-6, with 7 positions matching TRBD1. The germline V gene encodes CDR1 MNHEY and CDR2 SVGAGI. This CDR3 has 15 amino acids. The J segment lost 7 bases and the V segment lost 2 bases, leaving 5 bases of the junction unmatched. CDR3 amino acids: CASSYDRAKNSPLHF. In DNA, the CDR3 is TGTGCCAGCAGTTACGACAGGGCGAAGAATTCACCCCTCCACTTT.

Details on this clone: The junction does not match germline at one end; this may be a read error. The gene calls are TRBV6-1 and TRBJ2-2, with TRBD1 identical over 9 bases. The length of the CDR3 is 14 residues. Germline CDR1 and CDR2: MNHNS and SASEGT. For the CDR3, the DNA is TGTGCCAGCGCCTACAGGGGGCGCACCGGGGGGCTGTTTTTT. It translates to CASAYRGRTGGLFF.

This clone was counted between two and nine times. J is TRBJ1-5 and V is TRBV10-3, with D tentatively TRBD1 (5 bases). The V and J ends lost 8 bases and 7 bases respectively, with 18 bases between them. The CDR3 has 14 amino acids. Germline-derived CDR1 and CDR2 are ENHRY and SYGVKD. The CDR3 DNA reads as TGTGCCATCCGGGGGGAGGGGTCGGGACAGCCCCAGCATTTT. Amino acid sequence: CAIRGEGSGQPQHF.

A single count supports this clone. The chain employs TRBV11-2 and TRBJ2-2; 8 bases agree with TRBD2. The CDR3 totals 15 residues. Unmatched junction bases numbered 6, after V lost 5 bases and J lost 4 bases. Germline V lookup: CDR1 SGHAT, CDR2 FQNNGV. CDR3 nucleotide sequence: TGTGCCAGCAGCCCCAGCGGGAGCGGCACCGGGGAGCTGTTTTTT. It translates to CASSPSGSGTGELFF.

This clone was seen once. The chain combines TRBV4-3 with TRBJ2-1, with D unclear. CDR1 LGHNA and CDR2 YSLEER come from the germline V gene. Trimming cost V 1 base and J 6 bases, with 7 bases left between them. This CDR3 has 13 amino acids. The CDR3: CASSQAVLNEQFF. In DNA form, the CDR3 reads TGCGCCAGCAGCCAAGCAGTCCTCAATGAGCAGTTCTTC.

This chain links TRBV7-8 with TRBJ2-7; tentatively, D is TRBD2 (6 bases). Germline V gene sequence: CDR1 SGHVS, CDR2 FQNEAQ. Trimming took off 4 bases at V and 9 bases at J, with 19 bases between the two ends. The CDR3 consists of 14 residues. CDR3 nucleotide sequence: TGTGCCAGCAGCTCCGTCCCGGGACTTAGGGGGCAGTACTTC. Protein sequence: CASSSVPGLRGQYF. The full variable domain, rest sourced from reference TRBV7-8 and TRBJ2-7, is GAGVSQSPRYKVAKRGQDVALRCDPISGHVSLFWYQQALGQGPEFLTYFQNEAQLDKSGLPSDRFFAERPEGSVSTLKIQRTQQEDSAVYLCASSSVPGLRGQYFGPGTRLTVT.

The chain combines TRBV15 with TRBJ2-1; 13 nucleotides align to TRBD2. The germline V gene encodes CDR1 LNHNV and CDR2 YYDKDF (reference sequence). Germline trimming cut 1 base from V and 8 bases from J; bases unmatched to any gene: 2. CDR3 length: 15 amino acids. This chain's CDR3 is CATSRGTSGRHEQFF. The CDR3 DNA follows: TGTGCCACCAGCAGAGGGACTAGCGGGAGACATGAGCAGTTCTTC.

The V call is TRBV5-1, the J call TRBJ2-7, with TRBD1 matching over 7 bases. The CDR3 covers 14 residues. Germline trimming cut 5 bases from V and 1 base from J; bases unmatched to any gene: 6. Germline V CDR1 and CDR2: SGHRS, YFSETQ. The CDR3 reads CASRSGQESYEQYF. The CDR3 DNA sequence: TGCGCCAGCAGGTCCGGACAGGAATCCTACGAGCAGTACTTC.

The chain links TRBV6-1 to TRBJ1-5; the D is unclear. This CDR3 has 14 amino acids. V lost 2 bases to trimming and J lost 5 bases, with 10 bases between them. CDR1 is MNHNS, CDR2 SASEGT, per germline. CDR3: CASSESRRDQPQHF. DNA for the CDR3: TGTGCCAGCAGTGAATCAAGGAGGGATCAGCCCCAGCATTTT.

The gene calls are TRBV7-2 and TRBJ2-3; tentatively, D is TRBD2 (6 bases). Germline-derived CDR1 and CDR2 are SGHTA and FQGNSA. This CDR3 region has 16 residues. The V gene lost 2 bases and the J gene lost 0 bases, with 12 bases spanning the gap. This chain's CDR3 is CASSLYLAPSTDTQYF. CDR3 coding DNA: TGTGCCAGCAGCTTATATCTAGCGCCTAGCACAGATACGCAGTATTTT.

Of note for this clone: A junction end diverges from the germline sequence, so it may reflect a read error. The chain employs TRBV7-7 and TRBJ2-1; no reliable D call. Germline assignment: CDR1 SSHAT and CDR2 FNYEAQ (reference sequence). CDR3 length: 13 amino acids. The chain's CDR3 is CASSLSSYNEQFF. The CDR3 DNA follows: TGTGCTAGCAGCTTATCATCCTACAATGAGCAGTTCTTC.

In regard to this clone: At one of its ends the junction is not consistent with the germline gene, which may arise from a read error. This chain connects TRBV10-1 to TRBJ2-7; 7 nucleotides align to TRBD1. The CDR3 is made up of 14 amino acids. Germline assignment: CDR1 WNHNN and CDR2 SYGVQD (reference sequence). CDR3 in DNA: TGCGCCAGCAGTACCGGGACAGCTCCCTACGGGCAGTACTTC. Amino acid sequence: CASSTGTAPYGQYF.

The V and J genes are TRBV15 and TRBJ2-2; a possible D gene is TRBD2 (6 bases). This CDR3 has 16 amino acids. The ends were cut back, 1 base at V and 4 bases at J, with 13 bases in the middle. Looked up from germline, CDR1 is LNHNV and CDR2 is YYDKDF (reference sequence). The CDR3 is CATSRGRGGTTGELFF. The CDR3 DNA sequence: TGTGCCACCAGCAGAGGAAGGGGAGGAACCACCGGGGAGCTGTTTTTT.

The chain joins TRBV28 to TRBJ2-1; D uncertain. This CDR3 has 12 amino acids. Germline V gene lookup returns CDR1 MDHEN and CDR2 SYDVKM. Trimming pared 2 bases from V and 10 bases from J, leaving 9 bases between. This CDR3 is CASSLTSREQFF. DNA of the CDR3: TGTGCCAGCAGTTTAACGTCACGGGAGCAGTTCTTC.

About this clone itself: Other DNA sequences in the sample encode the same CDR3. The J gene is TRBJ2-7, the V gene TRBV11-2, with TRBD2 matching 10 bases. Trimming at V came to 5 bases and at J to 2 bases, leaving 9 bases not matched to a gene. Germline V lookup: CDR1 SGHAT, CDR2 FQNNGV. There are 16 residues in the CDR3. The CDR3 nucleotides are TGTGCCAGCAGCCCGACCGCAGCGGGAGGGGCCTACGAGCAGTACTTC. The encoded protein is CASSPTAAGGAYEQYF.